This T cell receptor beta chain was recorded in a study of human T cells and chemical hapten exposure. Study overall: Weekly scalp doses of diphenylcyclopropenone were given to patients during the roughly 25-week study.

The CDR3 covers 16 residues. The germline gives CDR1 SGHRS, CDR2 YFSETQ. Trimming cost V 3 bases and J 6 bases, with 21 bases left between them. From the RACE reads, TCRdb called clonotypes with MiXCR, one entry per CDR3 protein. The repertoire holds 79,000 or so distinct CDR3 sequences, with around 30% as singletons. Described time point: patch test 1, 2 weeks after DPC sensitization. As for treatment: therapeutic diphenylcyclopropenone sensitization with weekly scalp DPC. The sample here was whole blood, taken in connection with sensitization to the hapten diphenylcyclopropenone (DPC). The chain carries TRBV5-1 and TRBJ1-1; D is possibly TRBD1 (5 bases). The receptor comes from a middle-aged man with alopecia areata. Some clones in this sample may be carry-over from other donors' samples. The CDR3 loop reads CASSSGTLEGRAEAFF. The DNA of the CDR3 is TGCGCCAGCAGCTCCGGGACCCTAGAGGGCCGAGCTGAAGCTTTCTTT.